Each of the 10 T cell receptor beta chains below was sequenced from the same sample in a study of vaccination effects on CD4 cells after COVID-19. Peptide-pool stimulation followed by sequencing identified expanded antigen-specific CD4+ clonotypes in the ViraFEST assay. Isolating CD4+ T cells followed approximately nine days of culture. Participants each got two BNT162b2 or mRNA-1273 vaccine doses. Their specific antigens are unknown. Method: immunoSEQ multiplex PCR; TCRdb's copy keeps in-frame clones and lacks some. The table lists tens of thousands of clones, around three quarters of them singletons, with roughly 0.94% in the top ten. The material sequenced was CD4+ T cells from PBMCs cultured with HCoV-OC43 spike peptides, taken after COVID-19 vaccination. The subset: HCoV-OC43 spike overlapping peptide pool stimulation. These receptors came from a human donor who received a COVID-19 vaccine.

DNA of the CDR3: TGTGCCAGCTCGCCTCAGGGACCGGTGGAGACCCAGTACTTC. Its translation: CASSPQGPVETQYF. The rearrangement links TRBV18 to TRBJ2-5; perhaps D is TRBD1 or TRBD2 (5 bases each). Germline V lookup: CDR1 KGHSH, CDR2 LQKENI. Trimming removed 6 bases from V and 5 bases from J, with 16 bases in between. The CDR3 spans 14 residues. The full variable domain, its missing parts supplied by reference TRBV18 and TRBJ2-5, is NAGVMQNPRHLVRRRGQEARLRCSPMKGHSHVYWYRQLPEEGLKFMVYLQKENIIDESGMPKERFSAEFPKEGPSILRIQQVVRGDSAAYFCASSPQGPVETQYFGPGTRLLVL.

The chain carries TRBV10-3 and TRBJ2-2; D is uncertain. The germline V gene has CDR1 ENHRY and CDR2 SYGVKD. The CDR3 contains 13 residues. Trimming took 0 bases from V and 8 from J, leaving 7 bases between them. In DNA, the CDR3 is TGTGCCATCAGTGAGTCGTTCTTTGGGGAGCTGTTTTTT. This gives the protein CAISESFFGELFF.

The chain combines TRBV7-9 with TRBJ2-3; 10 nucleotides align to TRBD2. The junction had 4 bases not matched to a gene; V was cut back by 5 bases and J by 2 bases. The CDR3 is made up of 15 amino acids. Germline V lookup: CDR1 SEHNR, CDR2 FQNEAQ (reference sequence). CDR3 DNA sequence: TGTGCCAGCAGCCCTAGCGGGGGAATCACAGATACGCAGTATTTT. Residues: CASSPSGGITDTQYF.

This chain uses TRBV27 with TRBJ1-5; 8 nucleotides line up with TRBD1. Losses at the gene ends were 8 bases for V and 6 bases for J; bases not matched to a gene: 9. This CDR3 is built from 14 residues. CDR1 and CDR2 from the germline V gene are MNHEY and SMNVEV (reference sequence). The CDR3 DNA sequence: TGTGCCAGCGGTCAGGGGGCTTATCTTCAGCCCCAGCATTTT. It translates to CASGQGAYLQPQHF.

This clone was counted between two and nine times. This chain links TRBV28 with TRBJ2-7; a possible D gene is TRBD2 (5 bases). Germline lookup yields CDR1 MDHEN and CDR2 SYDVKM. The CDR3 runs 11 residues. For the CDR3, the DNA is TGTGCAAGCGGTAGAGGGTACGAGCAGTACGTC. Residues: CASGRGYEQYV.

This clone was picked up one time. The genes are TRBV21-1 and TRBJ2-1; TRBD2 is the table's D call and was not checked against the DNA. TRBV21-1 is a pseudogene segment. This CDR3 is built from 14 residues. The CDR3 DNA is TGTGCCAGCCCTGTGGGGGGGGTGTGCAATGAGCAGTTCTTC. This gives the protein CASPVGGVCNEQFF.

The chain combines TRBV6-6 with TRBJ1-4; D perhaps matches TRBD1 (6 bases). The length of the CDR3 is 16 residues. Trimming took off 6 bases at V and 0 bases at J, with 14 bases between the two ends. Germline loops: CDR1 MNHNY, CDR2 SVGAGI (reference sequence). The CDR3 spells CASRTQGIATNEKLFF. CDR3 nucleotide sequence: TGTGCCAGCAGGACACAGGGAATTGCAACTAATGAAAAACTGTTTTTT.

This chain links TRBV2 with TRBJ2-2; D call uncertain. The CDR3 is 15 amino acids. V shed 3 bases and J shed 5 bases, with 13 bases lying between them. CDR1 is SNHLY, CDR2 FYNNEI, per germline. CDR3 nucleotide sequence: TGTGCCAGCAGTGAGACGGTCACTGGGACCGGGGAGCTGTTTTTT. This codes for CASSETVTGTGELFF.

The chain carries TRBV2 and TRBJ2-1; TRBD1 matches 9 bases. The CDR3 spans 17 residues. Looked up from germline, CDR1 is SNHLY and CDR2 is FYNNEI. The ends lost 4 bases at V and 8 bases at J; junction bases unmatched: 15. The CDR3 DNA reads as TGTGCCAGCAGTGCCCTTTGGACAGGGGAATGGTTGGATGAGCAGTTCTTC. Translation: CASSALWTGEWLDEQFF.

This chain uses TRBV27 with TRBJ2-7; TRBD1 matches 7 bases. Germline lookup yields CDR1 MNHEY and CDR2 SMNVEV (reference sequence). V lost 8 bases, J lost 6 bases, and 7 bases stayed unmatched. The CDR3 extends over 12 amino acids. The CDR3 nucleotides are TGTGCCAGCGGAAACAGGGGCGCCGAGCAGTACGTC. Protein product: CASGNRGAEQYV.